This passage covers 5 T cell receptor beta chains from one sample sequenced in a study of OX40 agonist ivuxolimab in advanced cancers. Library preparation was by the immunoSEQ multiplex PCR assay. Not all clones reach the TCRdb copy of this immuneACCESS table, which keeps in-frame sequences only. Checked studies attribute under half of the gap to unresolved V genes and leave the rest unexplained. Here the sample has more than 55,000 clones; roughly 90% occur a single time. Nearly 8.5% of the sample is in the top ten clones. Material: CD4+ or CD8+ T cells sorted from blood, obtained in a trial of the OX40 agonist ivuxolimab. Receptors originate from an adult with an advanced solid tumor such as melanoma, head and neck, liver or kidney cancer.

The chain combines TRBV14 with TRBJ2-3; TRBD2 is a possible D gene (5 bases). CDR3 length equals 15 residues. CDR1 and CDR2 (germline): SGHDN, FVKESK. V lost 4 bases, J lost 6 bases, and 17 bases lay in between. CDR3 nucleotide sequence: TGTGCCAGCAGCCCCGGACTCAACCGAGGGGATACGCAGTATTTT. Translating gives CASSPGLNRGDTQYF.

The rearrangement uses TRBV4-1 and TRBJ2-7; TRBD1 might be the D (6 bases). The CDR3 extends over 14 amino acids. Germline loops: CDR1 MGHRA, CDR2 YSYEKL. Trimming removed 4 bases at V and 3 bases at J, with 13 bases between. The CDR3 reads CASSRGTGSYEQYF. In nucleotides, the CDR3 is TGCGCCAGCAGCCGAGGAACAGGGAGCTACGAGCAGTACTTC.

The CDR3: CSVSRNTEAFF. CDR3 in DNA: TGCAGCGTTTCAAGGAACACTGAAGCTTTCTTT. V and J are TRBV29-1 and TRBJ1-1; D unresolved. The CDR3 is made up of 11 amino acids. CDR1 is SQVTM and CDR2 is ANQGSEA in the germline V gene. The germline V and J ends were trimmed by 5 bases and 1 base, with 5 bases remaining between them.

Here the CDR3 DNA reads TGTGCCAGCAGCTTGGCCGGACAACTAAGCAATGAGCAGTTCTTC. The encoded protein is CASSLAGQLSNEQFF. J is TRBJ2-1 and V is TRBV5-4, with TRBD1 as a possible D gene (5 bases). Per the germline V gene, CDR1 is SGHNT and CDR2 is YYREEE (reference sequence). V lost 0 bases and J lost 6, with 13 bases in between. This CDR3 has 15 residues.

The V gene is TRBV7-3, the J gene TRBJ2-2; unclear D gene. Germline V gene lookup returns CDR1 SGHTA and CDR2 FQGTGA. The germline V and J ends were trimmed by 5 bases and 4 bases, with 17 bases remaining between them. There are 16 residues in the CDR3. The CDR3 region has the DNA TGTGCCAGCAGCCTCCCCACGGTCCGAAGCACCGGGGAGCTGTTTTTT. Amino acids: CASSLPTVRSTGELFF.